This T cell receptor beta chain appears in the sequencing data of a study of T cell repertoires in cytomegalovirus infection. The overall study: Public TCR beta signature analysis indicated the presence of both CMV infection and matching HLA type. Broader study findings: Individuals carrying CMV plus the relevant HLA were identified by cumulative frequency of public TCR beta families. Across the ex vivo response, the dominant clonotypes were HLA-C-restricted CMV-specific TCR beta clonotypes.

The CDR3 loop spans 16 amino acids. Germline V gives CDR1 LNHDA, CDR2 SQIVND (reference sequence). The trim removed 6 bases at V and 0 bases at J, leaving 10 bases unmatched. In its sample, this clonotype was seen a few times. What it binds is not known. MiXCR, run by TCRdb on the reads, gives a single entry per CDR3 protein. The profile covers more than 650,000 distinct CDR3 sequences, with less than 40% appearing a single time and around 3% taken by the ten largest. The TCR originated in a human donor in good health (CMV status not recorded). Some clones in this sample may be carry-over from other donors' samples. The sequenced material came from PBMCs. The chain carries TRBV19 and TRBJ2-7, with TRBD2 matching over 8 bases. The DNA for the CDR3 is TGTGCCAGTAGAACCCAACATAGCGGGGTCTCCTACGAGCAGTACTTC. Protein: CASRTQHSGVSYEQYF.